This T cell receptor beta chain was obtained from a study of blood T cells in healthy people across ages. Looking at the study overall: About one barcoded beta molecule was captured per two T cells (by template switching). Regarding the study as a whole: Fewer expanded clones and more diversity marked long-lived versus aged donors. Age showed a roughly linear inverse relationship with TCR beta diversity per million T cells.

A word on this clonotype: Its matching antigen is unknown.

A second PCR, run for about 6 to 11 cycles, used a sample-barcoded 5' primer plus a J-beta primer mix. Tagging of each cDNA molecule was performed by a template-switch adaptor with 12 random nucleotides. TCRdb reprocessed the 5' RACE reads with MiXCR, giving one entry per CDR3 protein. The sample includes over 750,000 distinct CDR3 sequences, around 25% of them seen just once. This CDR3 region has 18 residues. Germline CDR1 MDHEN, CDR2 SYDVKM. These same data were also listed under a study on T cells of mothers and their children.

V and J are TRBV28 and TRBJ2-5, with TRBD2 matching 12 bases. Judging by the DNA end, TRBJ2-7 fits better; the J call may be wrong. This receptor was obtained from a boy aged 10-17 years in good health. Sequencing was carried out using blood. The chain's CDR3 is CASSLGLAGGPGSYEQYF. DNA for the CDR3: TGTGCCAGCAGTTTGGGGCTAGCGGGAGGGCCTGGGTCCTACGAGCAGTACTTC.